These T cell receptor beta chains were read from a single sample in a study of T-cell reconstitution after alpha-beta-depleted transplantation in children. TCRdb recomputed calls from the PCR reads with MiXCR, one row per CDR3 protein. The sample has over 550,000 distinct CDR3 sequences; approximately 10% are singletons. The material was PBMCs from the stem cell graft donor, obtained from the stem cell graft. The receptors originated from a human donor who donated a stem cell graft to a child with acute myeloid leukemia. The CDR3 runs from the conserved cysteine through the conserved F or W. Fields, in order: J gene, clone size, D gene, V gene, CDR3 DNA, CDR3 protein. D genes are given only for firm matches. Rows may omit the clone size; those that give it use once, few, many or a size class.

J: TRBJ2-1
size: many
D: TRBD2
V: TRBV6-2/TRBV6-3
DNA: TGTGCCAGCAGTTCTGGGACTAGCGGCAACAATGAGCAGTTCTTC
CDR3: CASSSGTSGNNEQFF

J: TRBJ2-1
size: few
D: -
V: TRBV7-9
DNA: TGTGCCAGCAGCTTAGAAGGGGCCAATGAGCAGTTCTTC
CDR3: CASSLEGANEQFF

J: TRBJ1-1
size: many
D: -
V: TRBV6-2/TRBV6-3
DNA: TGTGCCAGCAGTTACTTGGGGGGTTCTGAAGCTTTCTTT
CDR3: CASSYLGGSEAFF

J: TRBJ2-3
size: few
D: -
V: TRBV21-1
DNA: TGTGCCAGCAGCAAAGCAGGGACAGCATACACAGATACGCAGTATTTT
CDR3: CASSKAGTAYTDTQYF

J: TRBJ2-7
size: -
D: TRBD2
V: TRBV20-1
DNA: TGCAGTGCTGAAAAGGGACTAGCGGGACCCGAGCAGTACTTC
CDR3: CSAEKGLAGPEQYF

J: TRBJ2-6
size: few
D: -
V: TRBV6-2/TRBV6-3
DNA: TGTGCCAGCATTCCCAGGATGGCAGGGGGGGGGTTTGCTGGGGCCAACGTCCTGACTTTC
CDR3: CASIPRMAGGGFAGANVLTF

J: TRBJ2-2
size: -
D: TRBD2
V: TRBV7-2
DNA: TGTGCCAGCAGCTTAAGACTAGCAGCCGGCGGGGAGCTGTTTTTT
CDR3: CASSLRLAAGGELFF

J: TRBJ2-1
size: many
D: TRBD2
V: TRBV10-3
DNA: TGTGCCATCAGTGAGATGACTAGCAGCAATGAGCAGTTCTTC
CDR3: CAISEMTSSNEQFF

J: TRBJ2-7
size: -
D: -
V: TRBV12-3/TRBV12-4
DNA: TGTGCCAGCAGTTTAGCGGGGGACTCCAACCCGCAGTACTTC
CDR3: CASSLAGDSNPQYF

J: TRBJ2-1
size: many
D: -
V: TRBV5-1
DNA: TGCGCCAGCAGCCCCGGGACTCTTCTTTACAATGAGCAGTTCTTC
CDR3: CASSPGTLLYNEQFF

J: TRBJ2-3
size: -
D: TRBD1
V: TRBV11-2
DNA: TGTGCCAGCAGCTTAGATTGGGGACAGACTAAGGGCACAGATACGCAGTATTTT
CDR3: CASSLDWGQTKGTDTQYF

J: TRBJ2-1
size: few
D: TRBD2
V: TRBV6-5
DNA: TGTGCCAGCAGTTACTCGGGCGGGGGAGTTTACAATGAGCAGTTCTTC
CDR3: CASSYSGGGVYNEQFF

J: TRBJ2-7
size: many
D: -
V: TRBV4-2
DNA: TGTGCCAGCAGCCAGAAGGTAGGGGCGGGAAGCGTCCACGAGCAGTACTTC
CDR3: CASSQKVGAGSVHEQYF

J: TRBJ2-5
size: many
D: TRBD2
V: TRBV9
DNA: TGTGCCAGCAGCTCGGGACTAACCCAAGAGACCCAGTACTTC
CDR3: CASSSGLTQETQYF

J: TRBJ1-2
size: many
D: -
V: TRBV4-3
DNA: TGCGCCAGCAGCCAAGATAGGAGAGGACCATATGGCTACACCTTC
CDR3: CASSQDRRGPYGYTF

J: TRBJ2-7
size: many
D: TRBD2
V: TRBV20-1
DNA: TGCAGTGCTAGAGCGGCTAGCGGGACCTACGAGCAGTACTTC
CDR3: CSARAASGTYEQYF

J: TRBJ2-5
size: many
D: TRBD2
V: TRBV12-3/TRBV12-4
DNA: TGTGCCAGCAGTCCAAATCTAGCGGGAGAAGAGACCCAGTACTTC
CDR3: CASSPNLAGEETQYF

J: TRBJ1-4
size: -
D: TRBD1
V: TRBV11-1
DNA: TGTGCCAGCAGACTAGGCCCGACAGGGGGCCACTCTAGTGAAAAACTGTTTTTT
CDR3: CASRLGPTGGHSSEKLFF

J: TRBJ1-3
size: few
D: -
V: TRBV12-3/TRBV12-4
DNA: TGTGCCAGCAGTTTAGACAGGGAACTCTCTGGAAACACCATATATTTT
CDR3: CASSLDRELSGNTIYF

J: TRBJ1-1
size: -
D: -
V: TRBV27
DNA: TGTGCCAGCAGTCCGCTGGGGGGCCCTGAAGCTTTCTTT
CDR3: CASSPLGGPEAFF

J: TRBJ2-2
size: once
D: TRBD2
V: TRBV7-6
DNA: TGTGCCAGCAGCTTTAGGACTAGCGGGAGGAGGACCGGGGAGCTGTTTTTT
CDR3: CASSFRTSGRRTGELFF

J: TRBJ2-5
size: -
D: TRBD2
V: TRBV20-1
DNA: TGCAGTGCTCTGGGGGGGATGGAGACCCAGTACTTC
CDR3: CSALGGMETQYF

J: TRBJ2-7
size: many
D: -
V: TRBV29-1
DNA: TGCAGCGTAGCTACCGGGACACCCAACTACGAGCAGTACTTC
CDR3: CSVATGTPNYEQYF

J: TRBJ1-2
size: -
D: -
V: TRBV6-5
DNA: TGTGCCAGCAGTTCTTCCCGGGTAGAATATAACTATGGCTACACCTTC
CDR3: CASSSSRVEYNYGYTF

J: TRBJ2-7
size: -
D: TRBD2
V: TRBV12-3/TRBV12-4
DNA: TGTGCCAGCAGTTTCGGGGGACTAGCGGGCCACGAGCAGTACTTC
CDR3: CASSFGGLAGHEQYF

J: TRBJ2-7
size: -
D: TRBD2
V: TRBV5-1
DNA: TGCGCCAGCAGCCTAGGACTAGCCCGGGCCTACGAGCAGTACTTC
CDR3: CASSLGLARAYEQYF

J: TRBJ2-5
size: many
D: -
V: TRBV9
DNA: TGTGCCAGCAGCGTAGAGGGACTCGCAGAGACCCAGTACTTC
CDR3: CASSVEGLAETQYF